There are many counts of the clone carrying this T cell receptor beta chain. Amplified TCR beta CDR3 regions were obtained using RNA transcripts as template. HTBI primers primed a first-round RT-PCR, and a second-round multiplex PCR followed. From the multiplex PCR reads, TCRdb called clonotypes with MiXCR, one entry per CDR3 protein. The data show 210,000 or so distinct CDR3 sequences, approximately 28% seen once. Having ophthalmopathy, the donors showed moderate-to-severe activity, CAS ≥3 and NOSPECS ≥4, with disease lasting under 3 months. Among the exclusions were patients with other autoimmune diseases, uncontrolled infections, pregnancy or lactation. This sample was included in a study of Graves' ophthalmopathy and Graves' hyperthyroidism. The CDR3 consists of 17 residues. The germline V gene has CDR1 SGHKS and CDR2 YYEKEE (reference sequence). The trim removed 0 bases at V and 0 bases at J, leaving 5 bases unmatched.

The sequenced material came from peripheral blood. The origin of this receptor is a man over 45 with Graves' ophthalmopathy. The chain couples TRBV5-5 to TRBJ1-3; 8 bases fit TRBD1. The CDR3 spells CASSLEQGVPSGNTIYF. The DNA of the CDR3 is TGTGCCAGCAGCTTGGAACAGGGGGTTCCCTCTGGAAACACCATATATTTT.